This T cell receptor (beta chain) was profiled in a study of blood T cell repertoires in COVID-19. About the study: There were acute and convalescent COVID-19 samples, and they came from the United States, Italy and Spain. T cells, B-cell-depleted T cells, or PBMCs supplied cDNA or gDNA.

Patients in Seattle were enrolled during active infection, then followed longitudinally. Under the authors' procedure: Counts of nucleated cells, estimated from reference gene primer amplification, were obtained. The assay was immunoSEQ multiplex PCR, and TCRdb's table has in-frame clones only and misses some. That table supplies the V and J calls and clone size; D and trimming were determined from the DNA. Of about 150,000 clones in the sample, approximately 91% were seen once. The CDR3 extends over 14 amino acids. Trimming took 5 bases from V and 4 from J; bases not matched to a gene: 6. Germline CDR1 reads GTSNPN; CDR2 reads SVGIG (reference sequence).

The sequence was obtained from a man aged 18 to 29 with COVID-19, enrolled during active disease. V is TRBV30 and J is TRBJ2-7; 12 positions match TRBD1. Sequenced material: peripheral blood. The CDR3 coding sequence is TGTGCCTGGGTGCCGGGACAGGGGGCTTACGAGCAGTACTTC. Its protein is CAWVPGQGAYEQYF. Combining the CDR3 with reference TRBV30 and TRBJ2-7 gives the whole variable domain SQTIHQWPATLVQPVGSPLSLECTVEGTSNPNLYWYRQAAGRGLQLLFYSVGIGQISSEVPQNLSASRPQDRQFILSSKKLLLSDSGFYLCAWVPGQGAYEQYFGPGTRLTVT.